These 13 T cell receptor beta chains were sequenced from one sample in a study of blood T cell repertoires in COVID-19. Profiling relied on immunoSEQ multiplex PCR, and the TCRdb table lists in-frame clones only, not all of them. The profile shows a few hundred thousand clones, around 82% of them singletons. The sample taken for sequencing was peripheral blood. These receptors all stem from a person aged 65-85 years with COVID-19, enrolled during active disease.

About this clone: Other DNA sequences in this sample translate to the same CDR3. The gene calls are TRBV10-3 and TRBJ2-1, with D tentatively TRBD2 (5 bases). Germline V gene data show CDR1 as ENHRY and CDR2 as SYGVKD. Trimming cost V 4 bases and J 0 bases, with 7 bases left between them. The CDR3 is 14 residues long. The CDR3 coding sequence is TGTGCCATCAGTGGAGGGAGCTCCTACAATGAGCAGTTCTTC. This encodes CAISGGSSYNEQFF.

The gene calls are TRBV10-3 and TRBJ2-7; 7 bases line up with TRBD1. The CDR3 spans 11 residues. Germline V gene sequence: CDR1 ENHRY, CDR2 SYGVKD. V shed 10 bases, J shed 3 bases, and the junction held 3 bases outside the gene matches. CDR3 bases: TGTGCCAACGGGGACAGCTACGAGCAGTACTTC. Translating gives CANGDSYEQYF.

The chain joins TRBV6-5 to TRBJ2-1; a possible D gene is TRBD1 (5 bases). CDR3 length: 15 residues. Germline V gene sequence: CDR1 MNHEY, CDR2 SVGAGI. Trimming took off 2 bases at V and 0 bases at J, with 8 bases between the two ends. CDR3 sequence (DNA): TGTGCCAGCAGTTACCTACAGGCCTCCTACAATGAGCAGTTCTTC. This codes for CASSYLQASYNEQFF.

This clone has just one count. V is TRBV19 and J is TRBJ1-4; 7 bases are a match to TRBD1. Trimming cost V 6 bases and J 4 bases; bases outside gene matches: 8. Germline V gene data show CDR1 as LNHDA and CDR2 as SQIVND (reference sequence). CDR3 length equals 15 residues. The CDR3 DNA reads as TGTGCCAGTAGGGAGACAGGGATAATTAATGAAAAACTGTTTTTT. This sequence encodes CASRETGIINEKLFF. Using reference TRBV19 and TRBJ1-4 for the parts outside the CDR3, the full variable domain is DGGITQSPKYLFRKEGQNVTLSCEQNLNHDAMYWYRQDPGQGLRLIYYSQIVNDFQKGDIAEGYSVSREKKESFPLTVTSAQKNPTAFYLCASRETGIINEKLFFGSGTQLSVL.

The V gene is TRBV5-1, the J gene TRBJ2-3, with 14 bases fitting TRBD2. Germline loops: CDR1 SGHRS, CDR2 YFSETQ. Unmatched junction bases numbered 7, after V lost 4 bases and J lost 3 bases. The CDR3 consists of 17 residues. The CDR3 nucleotides are TGCGCCAGCAGCCAGACTAGCGGGAGGGCCCAAACAGATACGCAGTATTTT. Residues: CASSQTSGRAQTDTQYF.

The CDR3 bases are TGTGCCAGCAGAGTCGGGGGATTTAGCAATCAGCCCCAGCATTTT. Protein product: CASRVGGFSNQPQHF. The rearrangement uses TRBV27 and TRBJ1-5; maybe TRBD1 (5 bases). The V and J ends lost 6 bases and 0 bases respectively, with 12 bases between them. Looked up from germline, CDR1 is MNHEY and CDR2 is SMNVEV (reference sequence). The CDR3 extends over 15 amino acids.

This rearrangement joins TRBV18 to TRBJ2-5; maybe TRBD2 (6 bases). The CDR3 has 13 residues. CDR1 is KGHSH, CDR2 LQKENI, per germline. Trimming took 8 bases from V and 1 from J, leaving 11 bases between them. CDR3 in DNA: TGTGCCAGCACGGCGGGGATCCAAGAGACCCAGTACTTC. Its protein is CASTAGIQETQYF.

A few counts support this clone. V usage is TRBV5-6 and J usage is TRBJ1-1; perhaps TRBD1 as D (6 bases). Germline values: CDR1 SGHDT, CDR2 YYEEEE. Trimming stripped 0 bases from V and 8 bases from J, with 11 bases between. The CDR3 totals 13 residues. The CDR3 nucleotides read TGTGCCAGCAGCTTGGTATTACAGGGCGAAGCTTTCTTT. As protein: CASSLVLQGEAFF.

The chain combines TRBV12-3 or TRBV12-4 with TRBJ2-7; possibly TRBD2 for D (6 bases). V shed 3 bases and J shed 6 bases, with 6 bases lying between them. The CDR3 loop spans 11 amino acids. The CDR3 DNA sequence: TGTGCCAGCAGTTTGGGGGGCGAGCAGTACTTC. It translates to CASSLGGEQYF.

The chain couples TRBV4-1 to TRBJ2-1, with 7 bases that match TRBD2. V shed 0 bases and J 12 bases; nucleotides not matched to a gene: 11. The CDR3 sequence is 15 residues long. CDR1 is MGHRA, CDR2 YSYEKL, per germline. The CDR3 region is CASSQDKWGEGGQFF. The CDR3 coding sequence is TGCGCCAGCAGCCAAGATAAGTGGGGGGAGGGCGGGCAGTTCTTC.

This clone has only a few counts. CDR3 in amino acids: CASSKAGLGNTIYF. Written as DNA, the CDR3 is TGTGCCAGCAGTAAAGCAGGGTTAGGAAACACCATATATTTT. The chain combines TRBV28 with TRBJ1-3, with D perhaps matching TRBD1 (5 bases). V lost 5 bases, J lost 4 bases, and 12 bases lay in between. The CDR3 is made up of 14 amino acids. Germline V gene sequence: CDR1 MDHEN, CDR2 SYDVKM.

The chain is built from TRBV7-8 and TRBJ2-3, with TRBD1 matching over 10 bases. V gave up 5 bases and J gave up 2 bases; unmatched junction bases: 4. The CDR3 loop spans 15 amino acids. The germline CDR1 and CDR2 sequences are SGHVS and FQNEAQ. DNA of the CDR3: TGTGCCAGCAGCCGTAGACAGGGGGCCACAGATACGCAGTATTTT. Protein sequence: CASSRRQGATDTQYF.

V and J are TRBV19 and TRBJ1-2, with 7 bases lining up with TRBD1. Germline loops: CDR1 LNHDA, CDR2 SQIVND (reference sequence). V lost 10 bases and J lost 7; bases outside the gene matches: 9. The CDR3 has 12 residues. The DNA of the CDR3 is TGTGCCACCGCGACAGGGATTAGTGGCTACACCTTC. It translates to CATATGISGYTF. The variable domain in full, with the rest retrieved from reference TRBV19 and TRBJ1-2, is DGGITQSPKYLFRKEGQNVTLSCEQNLNHDAMYWYRQDPGQGLRLIYYSQIVNDFQKGDIAEGYSVSREKKESFPLTVTSAQKNPTAFYLCATATGISGYTFGSGTRLTVV.